The 13 T cell receptor beta chains below all came from one sample that was sequenced in a study of T cell responses to AZD1222 COVID-19 vaccine (dated by TCRdb to the early 2020s). Sample time point, as interpreted from the label and publication: baseline before first vaccination. The library was produced with the immunoSEQ multiplex PCR assay. Sourced from immuneACCESS, this table was stored by TCRdb with only in-frame sequences that have V and J called. A share of the clones is absent; for the studies checked, an unresolved V gene accounts for under half, and the remainder has no known explanation. In all, the sample holds about 140,000 clones, and roughly 80% of those were seen once. Over 4% of the sample is taken by the ten largest. Material: peripheral blood, obtained on day 0 of AZD1222 vaccination. Receptors were obtained from an adult in good health.

The V call is TRBV11-3, the J call TRBJ1-1; D is perhaps TRBD1 (5 bases). The CDR3 is made up of 14 amino acids. The ends were cut back, 2 bases at V and 6 bases at J, with 13 bases in the middle. Germline V gene lookup returns CDR1 SGHNT and CDR2 YENEEA. Here the CDR3 reads CASSLSGEAAEAFF. The CDR3 nucleotides read TGTGCCAGCAGCTTATCGGGGGAAGCAGCTGAAGCTTTCTTT.

The J gene is TRBJ1-1, the V gene TRBV30; D unclear. CDR3 length: 13 amino acids. The V end lost 3 bases, the J end lost 6 bases, and 14 bases lay between the germline ends. Germline CDR1 GTSNPN, CDR2 SVGIG (reference sequence). In nucleotides, the CDR3 is TGTGCCTGGAGCTGGGTAGGTGAGCCTGAAGCTTTCTTT. Translating it yields CAWSWVGEPEAFF.

In its sample, this clone was seen a few times. V and J are TRBV15 and TRBJ2-5; 10 bases agree with TRBD1. This CDR3 has 17 residues. The trim removed 4 bases at V and 5 bases at J, leaving 13 bases unmatched. In germline, CDR1 is LNHNV, CDR2 YYDKDF (reference sequence). This CDR3 is CATSNRPGQGGHETQYF. CDR3 bases: TGTGCCACCAGCAATCGGCCAGGACAGGGGGGACATGAGACCCAGTACTTC.

V gene TRBV12-3 or TRBV12-4 combines with J gene TRBJ1-1; D ambiguous. The ends were cut back, 5 bases at V and 2 bases at J, with 9 bases in the middle. The CDR3 is 13 residues long. DNA for the CDR3: TGTGCCAGCAGTGGGATATTAAACACTGAAGCTTTCTTT. It codes for CASSGILNTEAFF.

The J gene is TRBJ1-1, the V gene TRBV7-9, with a possible D match to TRBD1 (6 bases). Trimming removed 1 base at V and 5 bases at J, with 17 bases between. This CDR3 contains 16 residues. Germline V gene lookup returns CDR1 SEHNR and CDR2 FQNEAQ (reference sequence). The CDR3 protein is CASSLVLGGVGTEAFF. The CDR3 coding sequence is TGTGCCAGCAGCTTAGTGTTGGGGGGCGTAGGGACTGAAGCTTTCTTT.

This chain joins TRBV7-8 and TRBJ1-1, with 9 positions matching TRBD1. The CDR3 runs 13 residues. Germline trimming cut 5 bases from V and 5 bases from J; bases unmatched to any gene: 3. Germline loops: CDR1 SGHVS, CDR2 FQNEAQ. The CDR3 nucleotides read TGTGCCAGCAGCGAGGACAGGGGTACTGAAGCTTTCTTT. It specifies CASSEDRGTEAFF. The entire variable domain, with the rest obtained from reference TRBV7-8 and TRBJ1-1, is as follows: GAGVSQSPRYKVAKRGQDVALRCDPISGHVSLFWYQQALGQGPEFLTYFQNEAQLDKSGLPSDRFFAERPEGSVSTLKIQRTQQEDSAVYLCASSEDRGTEAFFGQGTRLTVV.

J is TRBJ1-6 and V is TRBV5-4; 7 bases map to TRBD1. The CDR3 contains 18 residues. V was pared by 1 base and J by 0 bases, with 7 bases of the junction left unmatched. The V gene's germline CDR1 is SGHNT and CDR2 YYREEE (reference sequence). This chain's CDR3 is CASSLTGAGGSYNSPLHF. The DNA for the CDR3 is TGTGCCAGCAGCTTGACAGGTGCAGGGGGCTCCTATAATTCACCCCTCCACTTT. The full variable domain, rest sourced from reference TRBV5-4 and TRBJ1-6, is ETGVTQSPTHLIKTRGQQVTLRCSSQSGHNTVSWYQQALGQGPQFIFQYYREEENGRGNFPPRFSGLQFPNYSSELNVNALELDDSALYLCASSLTGAGGSYNSPLHFGNGTRLTVT.

This clone was detected only a few times. The chain uses TRBV19 and TRBJ1-5; no definite D call. Trimming stripped 4 bases from V and 4 bases from J, with 5 bases between. There are 12 residues in the CDR3. CDR1 LNHDA and CDR2 SQIVND come from the germline V gene (reference sequence). The CDR3 region is CASSTLNQPQHF. The CDR3 coding sequence is TGTGCCAGTAGTACACTAAATCAGCCCCAGCATTTT.

This chain links TRBV24-1 with TRBJ2-7; D remains unclear. V lost 5 bases and J lost 2, with 9 bases in between. The CDR3 has 13 residues. CDR1 KGHDR and CDR2 SFDVKD come from the germline V gene. CDR3 loop: CATSAGPPYEQYF. For the CDR3, the DNA is TGTGCCACCAGTGCGGGCCCTCCCTACGAGCAGTACTTC.

This clone came up a few times. This chain connects TRBV19 to TRBJ2-2, with D tentatively TRBD2 (7 bases). Germline V lookup: CDR1 LNHDA, CDR2 SQIVND (reference sequence). CDR3 length: 18 residues. Trimming removed 3 bases at V and 0 bases at J, with 17 bases between. The CDR3 nucleotides are TGTGCCAGTAGTATTCGCCTCGGGGGGCTCTCGAACACCGGGGAGCTGTTTTTT. It yields the protein CASSIRLGGLSNTGELFF.

The rearrangement uses TRBV5-1 and TRBJ2-2; D remains unclear. The germline V gene has CDR1 SGHRS and CDR2 YFSETQ. V lost 1 base to trimming and J lost 5 bases, with 15 bases between them. The CDR3 is made up of 16 amino acids. Written as DNA, the CDR3 is TGCGCCAGCAGCTTGCTTCAGGCAGGAGTTACCGGGGAGCTGTTTTTT. This translates into CASSLLQAGVTGELFF. The whole variable domain, filled in from reference TRBV5-1 and TRBJ2-2, reads KAGVTQTPRYLIKTRGQQVTLSCSPISGHRSVSWYQQTPGQGLQFLFEYFSETQRNKGNFPGRFSGRQFSNSRSEMNVSTLELGDSALYLCASSLLQAGVTGELFFGEGSRLTVL.

The sample holds a few counts of this clone. The rearrangement joins TRBV3-1 (or the pseudogene TRBV3-2) to TRBJ1-5, with TRBD1 as a possible D gene (5 bases). The CDR3 has 15 residues. Germline CDR1 LGHDT, CDR2 YNNKEL (reference sequence). Trimming cost V 0 bases and J 7 bases, with 13 bases left between them. The CDR3 spells CASSQDLGGEQPQHF. The CDR3, as DNA: TGTGCCAGCAGCCAAGATCTAGGAGGGGAACAGCCCCAGCATTTT.

The V gene is TRBV11-2, the J gene TRBJ2-6, with TRBD2 as a possible D gene (5 bases). Per germline, CDR1 SGHAT and CDR2 FQNNGV. Trimming stripped 8 bases from V and 0 bases from J, with 14 bases between. The CDR3 length is 16 residues. As DNA, the CDR3 is TGTGCCAGCTCCCCTCGAGGGAGCTCTGGGGCCAACGTCCTGACTTTC. Translating it yields CASSPRGSSGANVLTF.